This entry describes one TCR beta chain. Produced via immunoSEQ multiplex PCR; TCRdb's table is partial and in-frame only. The sample consists of roughly 100,000 clones, 95% of them appearing once. The sample belongs to a study of technical replicates of blood from several donors. Germline CDR1 reads LNHDA; CDR2 reads SQIVND (reference sequence). V lost 3 bases and J lost 1, with 6 bases in between. The CDR3 is 13 residues long. This TCR was sampled from a human donor in good health. Sequences were obtained from T cells isolated from PBMCs. This chain links TRBV19 with TRBJ1-1; D gene uncertain. Here the CDR3 reads CASSITRNTEAFF. In DNA, the CDR3 is TGTGCCAGTAGTATCACGCGGAACACTGAAGCTTTCTTT. Full variable domain (remainder filled in from reference TRBV19 and TRBJ1-1): DGGITQSPKYLFRKEGQNVTLSCEQNLNHDAMYWYRQDPGQGLRLIYYSQIVNDFQKGDIAEGYSVSREKKESFPLTVTSAQKNPTAFYLCASSITRNTEAFFGQGTRLTVV.